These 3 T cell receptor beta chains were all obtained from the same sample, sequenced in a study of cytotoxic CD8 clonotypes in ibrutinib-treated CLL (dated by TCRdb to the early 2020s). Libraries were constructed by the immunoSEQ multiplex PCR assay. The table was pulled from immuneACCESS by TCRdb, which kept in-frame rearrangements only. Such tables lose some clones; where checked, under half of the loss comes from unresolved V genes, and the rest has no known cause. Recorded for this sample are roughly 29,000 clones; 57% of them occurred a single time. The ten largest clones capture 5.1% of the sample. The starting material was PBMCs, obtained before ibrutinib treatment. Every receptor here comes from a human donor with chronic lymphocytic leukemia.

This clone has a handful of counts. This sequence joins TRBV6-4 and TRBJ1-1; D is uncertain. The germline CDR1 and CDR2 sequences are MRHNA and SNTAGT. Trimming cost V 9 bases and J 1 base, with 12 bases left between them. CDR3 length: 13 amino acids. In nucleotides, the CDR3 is TGTGCCAGAATTCAAGTGGGGAACACTGAAGCTTTCTTT. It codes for CARIQVGNTEAFF.

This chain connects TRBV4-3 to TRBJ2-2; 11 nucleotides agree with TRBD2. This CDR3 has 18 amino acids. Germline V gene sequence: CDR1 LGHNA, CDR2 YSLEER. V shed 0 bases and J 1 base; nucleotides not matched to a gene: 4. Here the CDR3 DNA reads TGCGCCAGCAGCCAAGATAGTCTAGCGGGAGGGAACACCGGGGAGCTGTTTTTT. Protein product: CASSQDSLAGGNTGELFF.

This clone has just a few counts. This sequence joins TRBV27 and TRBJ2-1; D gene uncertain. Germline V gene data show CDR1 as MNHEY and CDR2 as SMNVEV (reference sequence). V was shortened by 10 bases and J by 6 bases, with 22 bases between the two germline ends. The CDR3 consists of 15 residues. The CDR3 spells CATSLYKFDPNEQFF. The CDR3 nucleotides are TGTGCCACCTCCCTATACAAATTCGATCCCAATGAGCAGTTCTTC.